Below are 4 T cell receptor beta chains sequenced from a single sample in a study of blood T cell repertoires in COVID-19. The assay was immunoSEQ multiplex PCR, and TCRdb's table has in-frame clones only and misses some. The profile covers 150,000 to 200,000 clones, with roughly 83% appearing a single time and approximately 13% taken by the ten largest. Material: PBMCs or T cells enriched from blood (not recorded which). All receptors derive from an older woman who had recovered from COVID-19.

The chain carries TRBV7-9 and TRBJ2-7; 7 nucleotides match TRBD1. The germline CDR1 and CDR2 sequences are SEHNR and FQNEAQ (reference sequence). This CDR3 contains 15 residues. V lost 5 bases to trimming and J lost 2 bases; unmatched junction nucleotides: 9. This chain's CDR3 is CASSARQGLAYEQYF. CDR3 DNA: TGTGCCAGCAGCGCCCGACAGGGTTTGGCCTACGAGCAGTACTTC. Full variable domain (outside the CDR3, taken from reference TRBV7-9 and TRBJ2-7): DTGVSQNPRHKITKRGQNVTFRCDPISEHNRLYWYRQTLGQGPEFLTYFQNEAQLEKSRLLSDRFSAERPKGSFSTLEIQRTEQGDSAMYLCASSARQGLAYEQYFGPGTRLTVT.

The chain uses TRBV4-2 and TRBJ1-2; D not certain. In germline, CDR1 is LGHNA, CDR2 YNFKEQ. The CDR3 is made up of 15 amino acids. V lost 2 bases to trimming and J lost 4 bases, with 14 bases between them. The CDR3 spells CASSQSVSLGYGYTF. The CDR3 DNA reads TGTGCCAGCAGCCAATCGGTGAGCCTCGGCTATGGCTACACCTTC.

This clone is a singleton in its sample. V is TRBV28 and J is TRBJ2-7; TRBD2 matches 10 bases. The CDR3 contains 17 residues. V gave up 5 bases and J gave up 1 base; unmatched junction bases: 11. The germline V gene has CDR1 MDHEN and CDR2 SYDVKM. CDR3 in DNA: TGTGCCAGCAGTATAAGTACAGCGGGAGGGCGGTCCTACGAGCAGTACTTC. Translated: CASSISTAGGRSYEQYF.

The CDR3 sequence is CASSSVSGNTIYF. CDR3 sequence (DNA): TGTGCCAGCAGCTCGGTCTCTGGAAACACCATATATTTT. This chain joins TRBV5-4 and TRBJ1-3; D gene ambiguous. The CDR3 contains 13 residues. The V end lost 3 bases, the J end lost 0 bases, and 4 bases lay between the germline ends. Germline V gene data show CDR1 as SGHNT and CDR2 as YYREEE (reference sequence).